This TCR beta chain was captured by sequencing in a study of OX40 agonist ivuxolimab in advanced cancers. Study outcomes and limitations: Some patients without response likewise showed low normalized clonal expansion. Mean expanded clone counts were higher in CD8+ than CD4+ T cells. The study found among the lowest clonal expansion in partial responders at 0.1-3.0 mg/kg.

The CDR3 has 16 amino acids. V dropped 0 bases and J dropped 4; count of bases not matched to a gene: 6. The germline gives CDR1 MGHDK, CDR2 SYGVNS. The data were produced by immunoSEQ multiplex PCR, yet TCRdb's version contains in-frame clones alone and is incomplete. The profile shows 63,000 or so clones, almost 85% of them singletons. This clone has a handful of counts. The antigen remains unidentified. The material was CD4+ or CD8+ T cells sorted from blood, obtained in a trial of the OX40 agonist ivuxolimab. The chain joins TRBV25-1 to TRBJ2-1; 7 nucleotides line up with TRBD1. The sequence derives from an adult with an advanced solid tumor such as melanoma, head and neck, liver or kidney cancer. CDR3 in amino acids: CASSEYPGQLYNEQFF. As DNA, the CDR3 is TGTGCCAGCAGTGAATACCCGGGACAGCTGTACAATGAGCAGTTCTTC.